What follows are 21 T cell receptor beta chains derived from one specimen sequenced in a study of cytomegalovirus exposure and HLA in healthy donors. The data were produced by immunoSEQ multiplex PCR, yet TCRdb's version contains in-frame clones alone and is incomplete. The sample holds about 100,000 clones, approximately 85% seen once. The sequenced sample consisted of PBMCs. The source of these receptors is a woman between 18 and 30 years old in good health and CMV-seronegative.

Only one count was recorded for this clone. This rearrangement joins TRBV6-6 to TRBJ2-7; 9 bases are a match to TRBD1. After removal of 6 bases from V and 3 bases from J, the junction contained 6 bases not matched to a gene. The germline V gene has CDR1 MNHNY and CDR2 SVGAGI (reference sequence). The CDR3 is 14 residues long. CDR3 DNA sequence: TGTGCCAGCAGCGATTGGACAGGGGTCTACGAGCAGTACTTC. Its protein product is CASSDWTGVYEQYF.

The gene calls are TRBV28 and TRBJ1-1; tentative D call: TRBD1 (6 bases). The CDR3 spans 13 residues. V was trimmed by 8 bases and J by 6 bases, leaving 16 bases between them. CDR1 is MDHEN and CDR2 is SYDVKM in the germline V gene. This CDR3 reads CASQRQALPEAFF. As DNA, the CDR3 is TGTGCCAGCCAGAGACAGGCACTCCCTGAAGCTTTCTTT.

The V and J genes are TRBV27 and TRBJ2-1; TRBD1 is a possible D gene (6 bases). V shed 3 bases and J shed 9 bases, with 12 bases lying between them. The length of the CDR3 is 13 residues. From germline, CDR1 is MNHEY and CDR2 SMNVEV (reference sequence). The CDR3 region has the DNA TGTGCCAGCAGTTTTTGGGGGCGCCCTGAGCAGTTCTTC. This sequence encodes CASSFWGRPEQFF.

The chain combines TRBV5-1 with TRBJ2-1; D is ambiguous. Deletions cut 0 bases from V and 0 bases from J, with 7 bases between. CDR1 is SGHRS, CDR2 YFSETQ, per germline. This CDR3 has 15 residues. The CDR3: CASSLELSSYNEQFF. The DNA of the CDR3 is TGCGCCAGCAGCTTGGAGCTCTCCTCCTACAATGAGCAGTTCTTC.

This CDR3 reads CASSLGGQTTGNTIYF. CDR3 DNA: TGTGCCAGCAGCTTAGGAGGCCAAACTACTGGAAACACCATATATTTT. The chain employs TRBV7-9 and TRBJ1-3; D is unresolved. Germline loops: CDR1 SEHNR, CDR2 FQNEAQ (reference sequence). V was trimmed by 1 base and J by 2 bases, leaving 12 bases between them. This CDR3 contains 16 residues.

This clone was observed once. The V and J genes are TRBV30 and TRBJ1-4; D may be TRBD1 (6 bases). Germline CDR1 GTSNPN, CDR2 SVGIG (reference sequence). V lost 5 bases to trimming and J lost 0 bases, with 13 bases between them. This CDR3 region has 15 residues. The CDR3 is CAWGGGRATNEKLFF. The CDR3 DNA is TGTGCCTGGGGGGGCGGGAGGGCAACTAATGAAAAACTGTTTTTT.

The chain links TRBV28 to TRBJ2-1; tentatively, D is TRBD2 (5 bases). V was cut by 6 bases and J by 7 bases, with 10 bases left in between. This CDR3 region has 12 residues. Germline CDR1 reads MDHEN; CDR2 reads SYDVKM. CDR3 DNA: TGTGCCAGCAGACGTCGAGGGAATGAGCAGTTCTTC. Translating it yields CASRRRGNEQFF.

This clone occurred a few times. J is TRBJ2-7 and V is TRBV7-8; TRBD1 matches at 8 bases. Losses at the gene ends were 4 bases for V and 0 bases for J; bases not matched to a gene: 5. The CDR3 sequence is 15 residues long. Germline loops: CDR1 SGHVS, CDR2 FQNEAQ. CDR3 residues: CASSSRTGSSYEQYF. The CDR3 region has the DNA TGTGCCAGCAGCTCGCGGACAGGGAGCTCCTACGAGCAGTACTTC.

The V call is TRBV6-5, the J call TRBJ2-2, with 8 bases lining up with TRBD1. The germline V gene has CDR1 MNHEY and CDR2 SVGAGI. The CDR3 contains 15 residues. Germline trimming cut 0 bases from V and 5 bases from J; bases unmatched to any gene: 2. CDR3 nucleotide sequence: TGTGCCAGCAGTTACTCGGGGACAGGAACCGGGGAGCTGTTTTTT. It codes for CASSYSGTGTGELFF.

The chain employs TRBV30 and TRBJ1-5; 7 nucleotides agree with TRBD1. The CDR3 totals 15 residues. Trimming at V came to 3 bases and at J to 2 bases, leaving 7 bases not matched to a gene. Germline V gives CDR1 GTSNPN, CDR2 SVGIG (reference sequence). The CDR3 is CAWRPTGERNQPQHF. DNA for the CDR3: TGTGCCTGGAGACCAACAGGGGAACGCAATCAGCCCCAGCATTTT.

The rearrangement uses TRBV9 and TRBJ2-1; 7 bases line up with TRBD1. There are 16 residues in the CDR3. Germline CDR1 is SGDLS and CDR2 is YYNGEE. V was clipped by 3 bases and J by 5 bases; unmatched bases: 11. The CDR3: CASSGLTGYLNNEQFF. The CDR3 DNA is TGTGCCAGCAGCGGGTTGACAGGGTATCTTAACAATGAGCAGTTCTTC.

This rearrangement joins TRBV19 to TRBJ1-2, with a tentative D call TRBD1 (5 bases). The germline gives CDR1 LNHDA, CDR2 SQIVND (reference sequence). Trimming took 5 bases from V and 5 from J, leaving 18 bases between them. The CDR3 has 15 residues. In DNA, the CDR3 is TGTGCCAGTAGTGGACAAATGGGGGGAATTTATGGCTACACCTTC. This sequence encodes CASSGQMGGIYGYTF.

The genes are TRBV10-3 and TRBJ2-2, with 7 bases identical to TRBD2. The CDR3 consists of 14 residues. Germline CDR1 is ENHRY and CDR2 is SYGVKD. V lost 9 bases and J lost 5; bases outside the gene matches: 9. The CDR3 nucleotides are TGTGCCATTTCACCCGGGGGGTTAACCGGGGAGCTGTTTTTT. It specifies CAISPGGLTGELFF.

This chain links TRBV28 with TRBJ2-6; TRBD1 matches at 7 bases. With V trimmed by 10 bases and J by 1 base, 13 bases remained unmatched. This CDR3 region has 17 residues. Germline lookup yields CDR1 MDHEN and CDR2 SYDVKM. Here the CDR3 DNA reads TGTGCCACCTTTTTGTTGACAGGGAGATCTGGGGCCAACGTCCTGACTTTC. The encoded protein is CATFLLTGRSGANVLTF. The full variable domain, in which reference TRBV28 and TRBJ2-6 provide the parts outside the CDR3, is DVKVTQSSRYLVKRTGEKVFLECVQDMDHENMFWYRQDPGLGLRLIYFSYDVKMKEKGDIPEGYSVSREKKERFSLILESASTNQTSMYLCATFLLTGRSGANVLTFGAGSRLTVL.

The genes are TRBV10-3 and TRBJ2-5, with 7 bases lining up with TRBD1. The CDR3 covers 12 residues. V was clipped by 10 bases and J by 3 bases; unmatched bases: 5. Germline V gene sequence: CDR1 ENHRY, CDR2 SYGVKD. CDR3 nucleotides: TGTGCCACCTCAACAGGGGAAGAGACCCAGTACTTC. Its translation is CATSTGEETQYF.

This clone was observed once. The gene calls are TRBV21-1 and TRBJ1-2; the D call in the table, TRBD1, was not verified against the DNA. TRBV21-1 is a listed pseudogene. The CDR3 spans 16 residues. The CDR3, as DNA: TGTGCCAGCAGCAAAGTAAAAGGACAGGGAGTGAATGGCTACACCTTC. The encoded protein is CASSKVKGQGVNGYTF.

This sequence joins TRBV7-8 and TRBJ2-5; D might be TRBD2 (5 bases). V was trimmed by 5 bases and J by 1 base, leaving 26 bases between them. This CDR3 spans 19 amino acids. Germline V gene sequence: CDR1 SGHVS, CDR2 FQNEAQ. The CDR3 protein is CASSALFSSWFEGQETQYF. In DNA form, the CDR3 reads TGTGCCAGCAGCGCCTTATTTTCGTCTTGGTTTGAGGGCCAAGAGACCCAGTACTTC.

The chain carries TRBV30 and TRBJ2-3; TRBD1 might be the D (5 bases). Germline CDR1 is GTSNPN and CDR2 is SVGIG (reference sequence). The CDR3 has 15 amino acids. The germline V and J ends were trimmed by 2 bases and 2 bases, with 14 bases remaining between them. CDR3 protein: CAWSKNRLFTDTQYF. The CDR3 region has the DNA TGTGCCTGGAGTAAAAACAGGTTATTCACAGATACGCAGTATTTT.

This clone has only a few counts. This chain connects TRBV6-1 to TRBJ1-6; D uncertain. V lost 2 bases and J 1 base, leaving 12 bases between the germline ends. The CDR3 loop spans 17 amino acids. The germline gives CDR1 MNHNS, CDR2 SASEGT. The CDR3 nucleotides read TGTGCCAGCAGTGAACGGGGTTTAGCATCCTATAATTCACCCCTCCACTTT. Translated: CASSERGLASYNSPLHF.

The chain uses TRBV28 and TRBJ1-6; possible D gene TRBD1, 5 bases. The CDR3 sequence is 15 residues long. V gave up 7 bases and J gave up 5 bases, with 15 bases separating them. CDR1 MDHEN and CDR2 SYDVKM come from the germline V gene. CDR3 region: CASTPRTDNNSPLHF. The CDR3 nucleotides are TGTGCCAGCACCCCACGGACGGACAATAATTCACCCCTCCACTTT.

This chain joins TRBV14 and TRBJ2-7; 7 bases match TRBD1. CDR3 length: 16 amino acids. Losses at the gene ends were 4 bases for V and 2 bases for J; bases not matched to a gene: 11. CDR1 is SGHDN and CDR2 is FVKESK in the germline V gene. CDR3: CASSPTPGTEAYEQYF. As DNA, the CDR3 is TGTGCCAGCAGCCCCACGCCCGGGACAGAGGCCTACGAGCAGTACTTC.